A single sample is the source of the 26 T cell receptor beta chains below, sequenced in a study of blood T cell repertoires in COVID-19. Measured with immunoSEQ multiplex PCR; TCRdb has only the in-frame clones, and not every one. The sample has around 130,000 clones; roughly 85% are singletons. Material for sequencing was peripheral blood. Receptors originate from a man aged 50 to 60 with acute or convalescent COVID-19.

As DNA, the CDR3 is TGTGCCAGCGGACAGGGGGCGGATGGAAACACCATATATTTT. Encoded protein: CASGQGADGNTIYF. This chain uses TRBV19 with TRBJ1-3, with 11 bases fitting TRBD1. With 9 bases clipped from V and 3 bases from J, the junction kept 4 bases outside the gene matches. Germline V lookup: CDR1 LNHDA, CDR2 SQIVND (reference sequence). The CDR3 is 14 residues long.

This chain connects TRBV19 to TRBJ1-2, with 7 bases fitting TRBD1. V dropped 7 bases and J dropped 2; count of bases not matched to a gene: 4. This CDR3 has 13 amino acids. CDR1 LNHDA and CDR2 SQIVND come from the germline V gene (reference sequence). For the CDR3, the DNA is TGTGCCAGTACACAGGGGAGGAACTATGGCTACACCTTC. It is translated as CASTQGRNYGYTF.

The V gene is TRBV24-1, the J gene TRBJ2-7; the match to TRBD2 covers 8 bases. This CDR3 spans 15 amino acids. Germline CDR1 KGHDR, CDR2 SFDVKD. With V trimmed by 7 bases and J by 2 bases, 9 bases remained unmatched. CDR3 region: CATSDPGLGAYEQYF. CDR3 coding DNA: TGTGCCACCAGCGATCCGGGACTAGGGGCCTACGAGCAGTACTTC.

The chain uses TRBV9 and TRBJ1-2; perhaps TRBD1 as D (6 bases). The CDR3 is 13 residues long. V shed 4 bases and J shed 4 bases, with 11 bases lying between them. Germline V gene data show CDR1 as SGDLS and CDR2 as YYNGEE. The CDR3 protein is CASSPTGSYGYTF. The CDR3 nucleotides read TGTGCCAGCAGCCCGACAGGTTCCTATGGCTACACCTTC.

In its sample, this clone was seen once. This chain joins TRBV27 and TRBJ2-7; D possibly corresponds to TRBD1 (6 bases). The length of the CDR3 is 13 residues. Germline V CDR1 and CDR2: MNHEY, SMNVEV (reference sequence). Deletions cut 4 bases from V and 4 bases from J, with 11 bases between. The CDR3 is CASSWNRVYEQYF. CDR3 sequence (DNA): TGTGCCAGCAGTTGGAACAGGGTTTACGAGCAGTACTTC.

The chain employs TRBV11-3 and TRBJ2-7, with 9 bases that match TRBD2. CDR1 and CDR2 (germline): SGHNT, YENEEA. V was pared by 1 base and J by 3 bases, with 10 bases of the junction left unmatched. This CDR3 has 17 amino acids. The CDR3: CASSLADFGGRGYEQYF. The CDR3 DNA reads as TGTGCCAGCAGCTTAGCGGATTTTGGCGGGAGGGGCTACGAGCAGTACTTC.

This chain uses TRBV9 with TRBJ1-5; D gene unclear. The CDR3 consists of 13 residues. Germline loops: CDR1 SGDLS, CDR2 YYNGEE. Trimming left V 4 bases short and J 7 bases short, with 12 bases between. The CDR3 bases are TGTGCCAGCAGCCGGGAAGTGCGGCAGCCCCAGCATTTT. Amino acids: CASSREVRQPQHF.

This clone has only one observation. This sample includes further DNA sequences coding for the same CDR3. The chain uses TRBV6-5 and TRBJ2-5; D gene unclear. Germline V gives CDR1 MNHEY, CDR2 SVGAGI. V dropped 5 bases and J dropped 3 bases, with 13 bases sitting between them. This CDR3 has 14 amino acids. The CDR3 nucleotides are TGTGCCAGCAGTCCTAATTCCCCGAAAGAGACCCAGTACTTC. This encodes CASSPNSPKETQYF.

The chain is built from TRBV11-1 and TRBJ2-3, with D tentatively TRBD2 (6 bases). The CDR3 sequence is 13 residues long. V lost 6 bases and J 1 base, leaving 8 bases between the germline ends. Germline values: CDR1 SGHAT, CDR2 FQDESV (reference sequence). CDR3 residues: CASRRDRTDTQYF. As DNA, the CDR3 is TGTGCCAGCAGGCGGGACCGCACAGATACGCAGTATTTT.

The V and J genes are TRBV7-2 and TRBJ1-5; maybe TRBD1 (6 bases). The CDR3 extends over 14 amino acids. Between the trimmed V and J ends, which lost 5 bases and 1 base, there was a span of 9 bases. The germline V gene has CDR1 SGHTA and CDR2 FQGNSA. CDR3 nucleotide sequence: TGTGCCAGCAGCCTGGACAGCAGCAATCAGCCCCAGCATTTT. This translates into CASSLDSSNQPQHF.

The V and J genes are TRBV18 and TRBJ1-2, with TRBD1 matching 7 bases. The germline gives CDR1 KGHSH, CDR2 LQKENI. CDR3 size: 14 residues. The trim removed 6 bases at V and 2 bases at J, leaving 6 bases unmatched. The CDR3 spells CASSGMGQNYGYTF. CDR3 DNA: TGTGCCAGCTCGGGAATGGGACAGAACTATGGCTACACCTTC.

CDR3 protein: CAISNGQGYQPQHF. The CDR3 nucleotides are TGTGCCATTTCCAACGGACAGGGCTATCAGCCCCAGCATTTT. The chain links TRBV19 to TRBJ1-5; 8 bases map to TRBD1. The junction had 10 bases not matched to a gene; V was cut back by 10 bases and J by 5 bases. This CDR3 has 14 amino acids. The germline V gene has CDR1 LNHDA and CDR2 SQIVND (reference sequence).

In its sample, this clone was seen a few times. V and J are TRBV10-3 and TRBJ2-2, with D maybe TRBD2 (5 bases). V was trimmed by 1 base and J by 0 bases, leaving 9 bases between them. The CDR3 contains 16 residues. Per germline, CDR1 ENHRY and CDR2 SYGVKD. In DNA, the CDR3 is TGTGCCATCAGTGAGTTCGGACTCTCGAACACCGGGGAGCTGTTTTTT. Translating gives CAISEFGLSNTGELFF.

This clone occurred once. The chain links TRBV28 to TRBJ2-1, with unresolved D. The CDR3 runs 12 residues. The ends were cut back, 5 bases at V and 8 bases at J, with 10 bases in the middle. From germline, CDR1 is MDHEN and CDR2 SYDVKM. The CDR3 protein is CASSLFWHEQFF. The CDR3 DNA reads TGTGCCAGCAGTCTTTTTTGGCATGAGCAGTTCTTC. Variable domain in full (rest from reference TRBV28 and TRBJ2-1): DVKVTQSSRYLVKRTGEKVFLECVQDMDHENMFWYRQDPGLGLRLIYFSYDVKMKEKGDIPEGYSVSREKKERFSLILESASTNQTSMYLCASSLFWHEQFFGPGTRLTVL.

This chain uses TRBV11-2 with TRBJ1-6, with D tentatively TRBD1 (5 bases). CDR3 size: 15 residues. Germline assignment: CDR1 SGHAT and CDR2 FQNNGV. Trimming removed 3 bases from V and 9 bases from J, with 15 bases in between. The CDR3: CASSLGRRSSSPLHF. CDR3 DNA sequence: TGTGCCAGCAGCTTGGGGCGACGCTCAAGTTCACCCCTCCACTTT.

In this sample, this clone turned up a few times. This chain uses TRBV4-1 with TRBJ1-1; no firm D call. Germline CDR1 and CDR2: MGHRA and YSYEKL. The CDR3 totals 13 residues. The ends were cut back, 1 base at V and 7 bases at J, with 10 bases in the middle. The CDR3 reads CASSQGLTFEAFF. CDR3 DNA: TGCGCCAGCAGCCAAGGACTGACGTTTGAAGCTTTCTTT.

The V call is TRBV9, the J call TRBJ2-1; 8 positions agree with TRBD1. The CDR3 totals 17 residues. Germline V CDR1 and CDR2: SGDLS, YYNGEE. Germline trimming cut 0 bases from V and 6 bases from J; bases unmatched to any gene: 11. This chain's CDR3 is CASSVARNRGFFNEQFF. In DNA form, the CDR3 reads TGTGCCAGCAGCGTAGCGCGGAACAGGGGGTTTTTCAATGAGCAGTTCTTC.

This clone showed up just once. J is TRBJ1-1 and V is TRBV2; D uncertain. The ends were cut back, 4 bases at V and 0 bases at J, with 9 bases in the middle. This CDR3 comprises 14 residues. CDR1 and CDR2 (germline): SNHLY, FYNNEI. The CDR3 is CASSVSGLNTEAFF. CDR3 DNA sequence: TGTGCCAGCAGTGTGTCGGGATTGAACACTGAAGCTTTCTTT.

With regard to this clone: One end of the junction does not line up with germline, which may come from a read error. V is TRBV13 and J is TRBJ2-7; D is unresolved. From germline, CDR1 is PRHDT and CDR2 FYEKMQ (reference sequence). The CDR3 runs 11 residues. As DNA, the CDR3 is TGTGCCAGCAGCTTAGGCTACGTGCAGTACTTC. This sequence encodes CASSLGYVQYF.

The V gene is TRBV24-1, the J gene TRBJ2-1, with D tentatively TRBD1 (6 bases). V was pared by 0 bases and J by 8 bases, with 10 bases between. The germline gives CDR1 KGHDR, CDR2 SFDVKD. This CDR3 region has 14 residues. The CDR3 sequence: CATSDLLGAHEQFF. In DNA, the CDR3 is TGTGCCACCAGTGATTTGCTGGGGGCACATGAGCAGTTCTTC.

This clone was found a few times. The CDR3 bases are TGTGCCAGCAGCCAAGATGGGACTAGAGATTACGAGCAGTACTTC. Protein product: CASSQDGTRDYEQYF. The chain is built from TRBV4-2 and TRBJ2-7; 8 bases line up with TRBD2. Trimming took 0 bases from V and 4 from J; bases not matched to a gene: 5. This CDR3 comprises 15 residues. Germline lookup yields CDR1 LGHNA and CDR2 YNFKEQ.

The CDR3: CASSDRSNEKLFF. CDR3 in DNA: TGCGCCAGCTCGGACAGGTCTAATGAAAAACTGTTTTTT. The chain uses TRBV5-1 and TRBJ1-4; the match to TRBD1 covers 7 bases. The CDR3 extends over 13 amino acids. V was clipped by 7 bases and J by 3 bases; unmatched bases: 3. CDR1 is SGHRS and CDR2 is YFSETQ in the germline V gene. The complete variable domain, with remaining parts taken from reference TRBV5-1 and TRBJ1-4, reads KAGVTQTPRYLIKTRGQQVTLSCSPISGHRSVSWYQQTPGQGLQFLFEYFSETQRNKGNFPGRFSGRQFSNSRSEMNVSTLELGDSALYLCASSDRSNEKLFFGSGTQLSVL.

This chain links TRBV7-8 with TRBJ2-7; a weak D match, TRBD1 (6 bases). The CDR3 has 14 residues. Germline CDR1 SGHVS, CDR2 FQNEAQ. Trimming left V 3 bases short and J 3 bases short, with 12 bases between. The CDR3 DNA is TGTGCCAGCAGCTTTATCAGGGGATACTACGAGCAGTACTTC. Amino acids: CASSFIRGYYEQYF.

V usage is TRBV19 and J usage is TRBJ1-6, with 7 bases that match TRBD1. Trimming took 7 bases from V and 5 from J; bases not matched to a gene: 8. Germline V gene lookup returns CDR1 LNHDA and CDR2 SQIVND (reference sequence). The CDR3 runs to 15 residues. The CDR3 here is CASTDQTGNNSPLHF. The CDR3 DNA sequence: TGTGCCAGTACCGACCAGACAGGGAATAATTCACCCCTCCACTTT.

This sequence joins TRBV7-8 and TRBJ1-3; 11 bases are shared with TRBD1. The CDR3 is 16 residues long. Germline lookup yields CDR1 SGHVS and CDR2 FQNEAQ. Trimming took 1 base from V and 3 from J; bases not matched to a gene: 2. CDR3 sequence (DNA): TGTGCCAGCAGCTTAGAGGGGACAGGGGGTGGAAACACCATATATTTT. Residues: CASSLEGTGGGNTIYF. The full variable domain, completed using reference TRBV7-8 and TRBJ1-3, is GAGVSQSPRYKVAKRGQDVALRCDPISGHVSLFWYQQALGQGPEFLTYFQNEAQLDKSGLPSDRFFAERPEGSVSTLKIQRTQQEDSAVYLCASSLEGTGGGNTIYFGEGSWLTVV.

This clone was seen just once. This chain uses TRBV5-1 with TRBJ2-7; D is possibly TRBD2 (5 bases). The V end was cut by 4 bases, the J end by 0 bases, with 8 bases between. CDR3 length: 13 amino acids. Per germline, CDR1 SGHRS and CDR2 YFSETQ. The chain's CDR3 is CASSVGSSYEQYF. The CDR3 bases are TGCGCCAGCAGCGTAGGGAGCTCCTACGAGCAGTACTTC.